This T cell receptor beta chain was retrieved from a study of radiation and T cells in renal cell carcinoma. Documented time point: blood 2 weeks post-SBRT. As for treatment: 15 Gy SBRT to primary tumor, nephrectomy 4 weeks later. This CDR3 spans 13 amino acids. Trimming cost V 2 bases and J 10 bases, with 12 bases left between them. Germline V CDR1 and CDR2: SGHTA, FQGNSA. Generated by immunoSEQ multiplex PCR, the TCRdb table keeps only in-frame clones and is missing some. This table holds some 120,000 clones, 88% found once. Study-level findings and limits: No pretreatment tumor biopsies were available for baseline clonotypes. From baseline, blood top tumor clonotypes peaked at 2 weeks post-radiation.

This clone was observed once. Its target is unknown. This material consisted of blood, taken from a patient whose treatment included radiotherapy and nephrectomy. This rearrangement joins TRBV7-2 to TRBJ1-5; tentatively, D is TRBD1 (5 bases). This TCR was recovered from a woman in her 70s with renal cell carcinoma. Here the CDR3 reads CASSLNRQLPQHF. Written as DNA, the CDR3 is TGTGCCAGCAGCTTAAACAGGCAGCTACCCCAGCATTTT. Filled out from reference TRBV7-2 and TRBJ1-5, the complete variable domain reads GAGVSQSPSNKVTEKGKDVELRCDPISGHTALYWYRQSLGQGLEFLIYFQGNSAPDKSGLPSDRFSAERTGGSVSTLTIQRTQQEDSAVYLCASSLNRQLPQHFGDGTRLSIL.